The clone carrying this T cell receptor (beta chain) was counted only a few times. Its antigen remains unknown. TCRdb re-called the RT-PCR reads with MiXCR, one entry per CDR3 protein. The sample has 500,000 to 600,000 distinct CDR3 sequences; around 15% are singletons. Germline V gives CDR1 SQVTM, CDR2 ANQGSEA. V dropped 7 bases and J dropped 8 bases, with 11 bases sitting between them. The CDR3 contains 10 residues. This entry is derived from a study of response to subunit inactivated influenza vaccine. Findings of the study overall: Authors proposed each seasonal influenza vaccination draws in few new T cells.

The chain recombines TRBV29-1 with TRBJ1-2; the D gene is possibly TRBD1 (5 bases). The clonotype originates from a man in his forties or fifties who received an inactivated influenza vaccine. The sequencing here drew on PBMCs from blood, taken 11 to 12 days after vaccination. The DNA for the CDR3 is TGCAGCGGAGGGGACGACGGCTACACCTTC. Its translation: CSGGDDGYTF. Full variable domain (outside the CDR3, taken from reference TRBV29-1 and TRBJ1-2): SAVISQKPSRDICQRGTSLTIQCQVDSQVTMMFWYRQQPGQSLTLIATANQGSEATYESGFVIDKFPISRPNLTFSTLTVSNMSPEDSSIYLCSGGDDGYTFGSGTRLTVV.